One T cell receptor (beta chain) is described in this entry. The CDR3 consists of 20 residues. J was trimmed by 0 bases and V by 1 base; bases with no gene match: 8. Germline CDR1 is SGDLS and CDR2 is YYNGEE. Libraries were prepared by immunoSEQ multiplex PCR; TCRdb keeps only in-frame clonotypes and omits some of them. Of around 100,000 clones detected, 70% to 85% appear once; the ten largest clones hold 2.4%. These data come from a study of PD-L1 blockade in urothelial cancer. The chain employs TRBV9 and TRBJ2-2, with 14 nucleotides matching TRBD2. The clonotype comes from a man between 50 and 59 years old with urothelial cancer. The sequences come from PBMCs, collected around atezolizumab (anti-PD-L1) treatment. The CDR3 loop reads CASSVRGGLAGAANTGELFF. The CDR3 coding sequence is TGTGCCAGCAGCGTACGAGGGGGACTAGCGGGAGCGGCGAACACCGGGGAGCTGTTTTTT.